The clone carrying this T cell receptor beta chain appeared once. Germline V gene lookup returns CDR1 SNHLY and CDR2 FYNNEI. This CDR3 is built from 13 residues. V dropped 7 bases and J dropped 2; count of bases not matched to a gene: 4. This entry is derived from a study of blood T cell repertoires in COVID-19. Study-wide background: Material from acute and convalescent COVID-19 was sourced from the United States, Italy and Spain.

Sequenced by immunoSEQ multiplex PCR; TCRdb stores in-frame clones only, minus some. Among some 100,000 clones listed, more than 75% were seen once. The chain has TRBV2 and TRBJ1-2; TRBD1 aligns across 7 bases. The specimen sequenced was peripheral blood. The receptor comes from a man aged 50 to 60 with acute or convalescent COVID-19. Here the CDR3 DNA reads TGTGCCAGCATCAGGGACAGAAACTATGGCTACACCTTC. Protein: CASIRDRNYGYTF.